This is a list of T cell receptor beta chains from one sample in a study of blood T cell repertoires in COVID-19. Only in-frame clones appear in the TCRdb table, and some are missing; sequencing was by immunoSEQ multiplex PCR. The profile covers more than 55,000 clones, with around 77% appearing a single time and less than 25% taken by the ten largest. Sequenced input: peripheral blood. Source of these receptors: an elderly man with active or convalescent COVID-19. Both conserved end residues are part of each CDR3. A D gene is named only where the DNA matches it firmly. The listing skips clone size in some rows; elsewhere it reads once, few, many or a size class.

v_call: TRBV18
j_call: TRBJ2-3
clone_size: .
d_call: TRBD1
cdr3_nt: TGTGCCAGCTCACCCCGAGGACAGGAAAGCACAGATACGCAGTATTTT
cdr3_aa: CASSPRGQESTDTQYF

v_call: TRBV2
j_call: TRBJ2-2
clone_size: .
d_call: TRBD2
cdr3_nt: TGTGCCAGCAAAGTTGAGAGACTAGCGATCGGGGAGCTGTTTTTT
cdr3_aa: CASKVERLAIGELFF

v_call: TRBV28
j_call: TRBJ2-7
clone_size: .
d_call: .
cdr3_nt: TGTGCCAGCAGCGACAGCCTTAGCTCCTACGAGCAGTACTTC
cdr3_aa: CASSDSLSSYEQYF

v_call: TRBV12-3/TRBV12-4
j_call: TRBJ2-3
clone_size: .
d_call: TRBD1
cdr3_nt: TGTGCCATCACGACAGGGTCGACAGATACGCAGTATTTT
cdr3_aa: CAITTGSTDTQYF

v_call: TRBV7-6
j_call: TRBJ2-1
clone_size: .
d_call: TRBD1
cdr3_nt: TGTGCCAGCAGCTTACCATCCTATATACCGGGACAGTTTTATTACAATGAGCAGTTCTTC
cdr3_aa: CASSLPSYIPGQFYYNEQFF

v_call: TRBV6-5
j_call: TRBJ1-2
clone_size: .
d_call: TRBD1
cdr3_nt: TGTGCCAGCAGGGACAGGGGGCTTGGCTACACCTTC
cdr3_aa: CASRDRGLGYTF

v_call: TRBV10-3
j_call: TRBJ2-7
clone_size: .
d_call: TRBD2
cdr3_nt: TGTGCCATCAGGCCCCCGGGACTATCCTACGAGCAGTACTTC
cdr3_aa: CAIRPPGLSYEQYF

v_call: TRBV10-3
j_call: TRBJ1-4
clone_size: few
d_call: TRBD1
cdr3_nt: TGTGCCATCAGGTCACAGGGGAGAGACGAAAAACTGTTTTTT
cdr3_aa: CAIRSQGRDEKLFF

v_call: TRBV5-4
j_call: TRBJ2-7
clone_size: .
d_call: TRBD2
cdr3_nt: TGTGCCAGCAGCCCGGGAGGGGCGCCTATCTACGAGCAGTACTTC
cdr3_aa: CASSPGGAPIYEQYF

v_call: TRBV7-9
j_call: TRBJ2-5
clone_size: .
d_call: TRBD2
cdr3_nt: TGTGCCAGCAGCTTAGCCGGGGGGGCCGAGACCCAGTACTTC
cdr3_aa: CASSLAGGAETQYF

v_call: TRBV7-3
j_call: TRBJ1-2
clone_size: few
d_call: TRBD1
cdr3_nt: TGTGCCAGCAGCTTAACACAGGGGCTAGGCTACACCTTC
cdr3_aa: CASSLTQGLGYTF

v_call: TRBV4-3
j_call: TRBJ2-2
clone_size: .
d_call: .
cdr3_nt: TGCGCCAGCAGCCAAGAGCAGGGGACGAACACCGGGGAGCTGTTTTTT
cdr3_aa: CASSQEQGTNTGELFF

v_call: TRBV6-4
j_call: TRBJ1-1
clone_size: once
d_call: TRBD1
cdr3_nt: TGTGCCAGCAGTGACACCGACAGGGGCACTGAAGCTTTCTTT
cdr3_aa: CASSDTDRGTEAFF

v_call: TRBV6-5
j_call: TRBJ1-3
clone_size: .
d_call: .
cdr3_nt: TGTGCCAGCAGACCGGGACACCACTCTGGAAACACCATATATTTT
cdr3_aa: CASRPGHHSGNTIYF

v_call: TRBV7-2
j_call: TRBJ2-5
clone_size: .
d_call: .
cdr3_nt: TGTGCCAGCAGCTTAGTCGGTGTGCTACAAGAGACCCAGTACTTC
cdr3_aa: CASSLVGVLQETQYF

v_call: TRBV5-8
j_call: TRBJ2-3
clone_size: .
d_call: TRBD2
cdr3_nt: TGTGCCAGCAATTCCGGGACTAGCAACACAGATACGCAGTATTTT
cdr3_aa: CASNSGTSNTDTQYF

v_call: TRBV2
j_call: TRBJ2-3
clone_size: .
d_call: .
cdr3_nt: TGTGCCAGCAGTGAAAGGCCAGGGAGCACAGATACGCAGTATTTT
cdr3_aa: CASSERPGSTDTQYF

v_call: TRBV7-8
j_call: TRBJ1-2
clone_size: .
d_call: TRBD1
cdr3_nt: TGTGCCAGCAGCTTCCAGGGGGCGGATGGCTACACCTTC
cdr3_aa: CASSFQGADGYTF

v_call: TRBV19
j_call: TRBJ1-2
clone_size: few
d_call: TRBD1
cdr3_nt: TGTGCCAGTAGTATCCACCCGGGACAGGACTTACTGCTGTACACCTTC
cdr3_aa: CASSIHPGQDLLLYTF

v_call: TRBV6-5
j_call: TRBJ1-1
clone_size: .
d_call: .
cdr3_nt: TGTGCCAGCAGTTACTCCACGGGATTCACTGAAGCTTTCTTT
cdr3_aa: CASSYSTGFTEAFF

v_call: TRBV24-1
j_call: TRBJ2-4
clone_size: .
d_call: .
cdr3_nt: TGTGCCACCCCCCCGGGAGCCAAAAACATTCAGTACTTC
cdr3_aa: CATPPGAKNIQYF

v_call: TRBV7-9
j_call: TRBJ1-2
clone_size: .
d_call: .
cdr3_nt: TGTGCCAGCAGTTATGGAGGGTTAGGCTATGGCTACACCTTC
cdr3_aa: CASSYGGLGYGYTF

v_call: TRBV19
j_call: TRBJ1-1
clone_size: .
d_call: .
cdr3_nt: TGTGCCAGTAGTCAAACAGTGAACACTGAAGCTTTCTTT
cdr3_aa: CASSQTVNTEAFF

v_call: TRBV19
j_call: TRBJ1-1
clone_size: .
d_call: TRBD1
cdr3_nt: TGTGCCAGTAGTATGTGGACAGGGAACACTGAAGCTTTCTTT
cdr3_aa: CASSMWTGNTEAFF

v_call: TRBV9
j_call: TRBJ2-3
clone_size: few
d_call: TRBD2
cdr3_nt: TGTGCCAGCAGCGTAGCTACTAGCGGGGGGACAGATACGCAGTATTTT
cdr3_aa: CASSVATSGGTDTQYF

v_call: TRBV3-1/TRBV3-2
j_call: TRBJ2-7
clone_size: .
d_call: .
cdr3_nt: TGTGCCAGCAGCCCACGGGACTTAGATGGCTACGAGCAGTACTTC
cdr3_aa: CASSPRDLDGYEQYF

v_call: TRBV18
j_call: TRBJ2-3
clone_size: .
d_call: .
cdr3_nt: TGTGCCAGCTCACTCAGGTCCCCAGATACGCAGTATTTT
cdr3_aa: CASSLRSPDTQYF

v_call: TRBV6-5
j_call: TRBJ1-3
clone_size: .
d_call: .
cdr3_nt: TGTGCCAGCAGGGAGTACTCTGGAAACACCATATATTTT
cdr3_aa: CASREYSGNTIYF

v_call: TRBV6-5
j_call: TRBJ1-1
clone_size: .
d_call: .
cdr3_nt: TGTGCCAGCACCTTTGAGGGGAACACTGAAGCTTTCTTT
cdr3_aa: CASTFEGNTEAFF

v_call: TRBV19
j_call: TRBJ2-7
clone_size: many
d_call: .
cdr3_nt: TGTGCCAGTAGTAATATCTACCAGAGCGCCTACGAGCAGTACTTC
cdr3_aa: CASSNIYQSAYEQYF

v_call: TRBV18
j_call: TRBJ1-2
clone_size: .
d_call: .
cdr3_nt: TGTGCCAGCTCACCACAGAAGGGGTATGCTAACTATGGCTACACCTTC
cdr3_aa: CASSPQKGYANYGYTF

v_call: TRBV29-1
j_call: TRBJ2-2
clone_size: .
d_call: .
cdr3_nt: TGCAGCGTTGCCCCGGGGAACACCGGGGAGCTGTTTTTT
cdr3_aa: CSVAPGNTGELFF

v_call: TRBV28
j_call: TRBJ1-1
clone_size: .
d_call: .
cdr3_nt: TGTGCCAGCAGTTTAGTGGGAGTTAGCAACACTGAAGCTTTCTTT
cdr3_aa: CASSLVGVSNTEAFF

v_call: TRBV19
j_call: TRBJ1-1
clone_size: .
d_call: .
cdr3_nt: TGTGCCAGTATGGTGGAGCTGAACACTGAAGCTTTCTTT
cdr3_aa: CASMVELNTEAFF

v_call: TRBV11-3
j_call: TRBJ2-5
clone_size: .
d_call: TRBD1
cdr3_nt: TGTGCCAGCAGCTCAGGACAGGGATCAGGGCAAGAGACCCAGTACTTC
cdr3_aa: CASSSGQGSGQETQYF

v_call: TRBV7-3
j_call: TRBJ2-2
clone_size: .
d_call: TRBD1
cdr3_nt: TGTGCCAGCAGCTTACGGACAGGGGGCGGGACCGGGGAGCTGTTTTTT
cdr3_aa: CASSLRTGGGTGELFF

v_call: TRBV19
j_call: TRBJ1-4
clone_size: .
d_call: .
cdr3_nt: TGTGCCAGTAGTCCGACAGCAACTAATGAAAAACTGTTTTTT
cdr3_aa: CASSPTATNEKLFF

v_call: TRBV5-3
j_call: TRBJ2-4
clone_size: .
d_call: .
cdr3_nt: TGTGCCAGAAGCTTGTTAGGGGTGGCCAAAAACATTCAGTACTTC
cdr3_aa: CARSLLGVAKNIQYF

v_call: TRBV5-1
j_call: TRBJ2-7
clone_size: .
d_call: .
cdr3_nt: TGCGCCAGCAGCTTGGCGTCCGAGCAGTACTTC
cdr3_aa: CASSLASEQYF

v_call: TRBV7-6
j_call: TRBJ1-2
clone_size: .
d_call: TRBD1
cdr3_nt: TGTGCCAGCAGCTTGGGACAGGGAAGCTATGGCTACACCTTC
cdr3_aa: CASSLGQGSYGYTF

v_call: TRBV5-1
j_call: TRBJ2-7
clone_size: .
d_call: .
cdr3_nt: TGCGCCAGCAGGCAGGGGTTAGTTGGCTACGAGCAGTACTTC
cdr3_aa: CASRQGLVGYEQYF

v_call: TRBV19
j_call: TRBJ2-5
clone_size: .
d_call: .
cdr3_nt: TGTGCCAGTAGTAGAGACTCCGGGACTCAAGAGACCCAGTACTTC
cdr3_aa: CASSRDSGTQETQYF

v_call: TRBV5-4
j_call: TRBJ2-1
clone_size: .
d_call: TRBD2
cdr3_nt: TGTGCCAGCACTTACGGCGGCGGGGGAACATACAATGAGCAGTTCTTC
cdr3_aa: CASTYGGGGTYNEQFF